A selection of T cell receptor beta chains follows, all from one sample in a study of Ad26.COV2.S vaccination and SARS-CoV-2 variants. Sequenced by immunoSEQ multiplex PCR; TCRdb stores in-frame clones only, minus some. Of fewer than 800,000 clones listed, roughly 90% are singletons. The specimen was peripheral blood, collected in a trial of Ad26.COV2.S vaccine versus placebo. These TCRs come from a person between 18 and 65 years old who received the Ad26.COV2.S COVID-19 vaccine or a placebo. The CDR3 runs from the conserved cysteine through the conserved F or W. Size values are once, few and many counts, or a class for expanded clones, and some rows have none.

abundance | j_gene | v_gene | CDR3aa
- | TRBJ2-7 | TRBV11-2 | CASSSSAAAYEQYF
few | TRBJ2-7 | TRBV2 | CASGLSSYEQYF
- | TRBJ1-1 | TRBV7-6 | CATAAGMNTEAFF
- | TRBJ2-1 | TRBV18 | CASSPFRSEQFF
- | TRBJ1-2 | TRBV6-6 | CASSYDPFNYGYTF
once | TRBJ2-1 | TRBV7-9 | CASSLTPGLAGGREQFF
- | TRBJ1-2 | TRBV12-3/TRBV12-4 | CASHMEGSAYTF
- | TRBJ2-4 | TRBV2 | CASTAGVAKNIQYF
- | TRBJ2-7 | TRBV19 | CASSKEGASYEQYF
- | TRBJ2-7 | TRBV6-1 | CASSESSGVGEQYF
- | TRBJ1-2 | TRBV5-6 | CASSLIRQGPYGYTF